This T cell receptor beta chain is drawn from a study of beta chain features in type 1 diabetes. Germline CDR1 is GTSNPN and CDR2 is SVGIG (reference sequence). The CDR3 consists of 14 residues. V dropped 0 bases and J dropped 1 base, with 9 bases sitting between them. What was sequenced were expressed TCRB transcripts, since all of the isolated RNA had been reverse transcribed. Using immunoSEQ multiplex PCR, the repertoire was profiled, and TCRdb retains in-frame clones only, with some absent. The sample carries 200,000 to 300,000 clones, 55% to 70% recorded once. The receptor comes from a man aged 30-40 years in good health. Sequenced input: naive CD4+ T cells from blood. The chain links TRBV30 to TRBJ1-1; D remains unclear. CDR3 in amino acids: CAWSVLPRNTEAFF. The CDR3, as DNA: TGTGCCTGGAGTGTATTACCCCGGAACACTGAAGCTTTCTTT. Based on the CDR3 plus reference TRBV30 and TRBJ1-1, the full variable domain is SQTIHQWPATLVQPVGSPLSLECTVEGTSNPNLYWYRQAAGRGLQLLFYSVGIGQISSEVPQNLSASRPQDRQFILSSKKLLLSDSGFYLCAWSVLPRNTEAFFGQGTRLTVV.